The rows below give T cell receptor beta chains drawn from one sample of a study of T cell repertoires in cytomegalovirus infection. TCRdb redid the calling of the reads with MiXCR, one entry per CDR3 protein. The sample has hundreds of thousands of distinct CDR3 sequences, roughly 30% seen once. Antigens of these TCRs are unknown. Sequences were derived from cultured PBMCs, sampled from culture after CMV antigen stimulation. The receptors derive from a human donor in good health (CMV status not recorded). Some clones in this sample may be carry-over from other donors' samples. CDR3s include the opening cysteine and the closing phenylalanine or tryptophan. A D gene is named only where the DNA matches it firmly. Size tells how often a clone was seen (once, few, many) or the class of an expanded clone, and some rows leave it out.

CDR3aa,CDR3nt,v_gene,d_gene,abundance,j_gene
CASGRSGGADTQYF,TGTGCCAGCGGTCGTAGCGGGGGTGCAGATACGCAGTATTTT,TRBV12-3/TRBV12-4,TRBD2,few,TRBJ2-3
CASSFPGGKYEQYF,TGTGCCAGCAGCTTCCCTGGCGGAAAATACGAGCAGTACTTC,TRBV5-6,NA,NA,TRBJ2-7
CASSYGLPANSPLHF,TGTGCCAGCAGCTACGGTCTGCCAGCTAATTCACCCCTCCACTTT,TRBV7-2,NA,NA,TRBJ1-6
CASSISRMETQYF,TGTGCCAGTAGTATATCAAGAATGGAGACCCAGTACTTC,TRBV19,NA,few,TRBJ2-5
CASSEFGTSGYEQYF,TGTGCCAGCAGTGAATTTGGGACTAGCGGTTACGAGCAGTACTTC,TRBV6-1,TRBD2,once,TRBJ2-7
CASSLTRGPYEQYF,TGTGCCAGCAGCCTGACCAGGGGACCCTACGAGCAGTACTTC,TRBV7-2,NA,few,TRBJ2-7
CASSLLAAMNTEAFF,TGTGCCAGCAGTTTACTGGCAGCTATGAACACTGAAGCTTTCTTT,TRBV28,NA,NA,TRBJ1-1
CASSIQGTETQYF,TGTGCCAGCAGTATACAGGGGACAGAGACCCAGTACTTC,TRBV7-8,TRBD1,NA,TRBJ2-5
CASSLAEGDTEAFF,TGCGCCAGCAGCCTGGCGGAGGGGGACACTGAAGCTTTCTTT,TRBV4-3,NA,NA,TRBJ1-1
CASSLGFGAGTEAFF,TGCGCCAGCAGCTTGGGGTTCGGGGCCGGGACTGAAGCTTTCTTT,TRBV5-1,NA,many,TRBJ1-1
CASSLSSGAGREQFF,TGTGCCAGCAGCTTAAGTAGCGGGGCAGGGAGGGAGCAGTTCTTC,TRBV5-5,TRBD2,NA,TRBJ2-1
CASSTTGSSSYEQYF,TGTGCCAGCAGTACGACAGGGTCCTCTAGCTACGAGCAGTACTTC,TRBV28,TRBD1,few,TRBJ2-7
CASSYGTSDYNEQFF,TGTGCCAGCAGTTACGGGACTAGCGACTACAATGAGCAGTTCTTC,TRBV6-5,TRBD2,NA,TRBJ2-1
CASSLSRDRGLGGYTF,TGTGCCAGCAGTTTATCACGGGACAGGGGGCTCGGCGGCTACACCTTC,TRBV27,TRBD1,few,TRBJ1-2
CASSLFSVNSPLHF,TGTGCCAGCAGCTTGTTCTCAGTTAATTCACCCCTCCACTTT,TRBV5-4,NA,NA,TRBJ1-6
CASSRAGREAFF,TGTGCCAGCAGTCGAGCGGGACGGGAAGCTTTCTTT,TRBV6-1,NA,few,TRBJ1-1
CASSTRLAGAHEQFF,TGTGCCAGCAGCACCCGACTAGCGGGAGCCCATGAGCAGTTCTTC,TRBV14,TRBD2,NA,TRBJ2-1
CASSLGLGQNTEAFF,TGTGCCAGCAGCTTAGGGCTGGGACAGAACACTGAAGCTTTCTTT,TRBV7-2,NA,many,TRBJ1-1
CASTSARGAVQPQHF,TGTGCCAGCACCTCCGCCCGGGGGGCGGTTCAGCCCCAGCATTTT,TRBV12-3/TRBV12-4,NA,NA,TRBJ1-5
CASGPGLVDETQYF,TGTGCTAGTGGCCCGGGACTAGTTGATGAGACCCAGTACTTC,TRBV12-5,TRBD2,NA,TRBJ2-5
CASSVTSGIIGQYF,TGTGCCAGCAGTGTAACTAGCGGGATCATCGGGCAGTACTTC,TRBV2,TRBD2,few,TRBJ2-7
CASSYGGRAWDEQFF,TGTGCCAGCAGTTACGGCGGGAGGGCCTGGGATGAGCAGTTCTTC,TRBV6-5,TRBD2,once,TRBJ2-1
CASSPQDSPEQYF,TGTGCCAGCAGTCCCCAAGACAGCCCCGAGCAGTACTTC,TRBV27,NA,NA,TRBJ2-7
CASSFLTPFNYGYTF,TGTGCCAGCAGCTTCCTGACCCCGTTTAATTATGGCTACACCTTC,TRBV7-2,NA,NA,TRBJ1-2
CASGLAFYGQGSYNEQFF,TGTGCTAGTGGTTTGGCCTTCTATGGACAGGGTTCCTACAATGAGCAGTTCTTC,TRBV12-5,TRBD1,few,TRBJ2-1
CASSLLATYEQYF,TGTGCCAGCAGCCTACTAGCGACCTACGAGCAGTACTTC,TRBV7-2,TRBD2,few,TRBJ2-7
CASSPQQGDQPQHF,TGCGCCAGCAGTCCCCAACAGGGCGATCAGCCCCAGCATTTT,TRBV10-2,NA,NA,TRBJ1-5
CASSLVSQGSPQETQYF,TGTGCCAGCAGCTTAGTCTCGCAGGGATCACCTCAAGAGACCCAGTACTTC,TRBV7-2,NA,NA,TRBJ2-5
CASSLLGWNQPQHF,TGTGCCAGCAGCTTACTGGGGTGGAATCAGCCCCAGCATTTT,TRBV7-2,NA,many,TRBJ1-5
CASSLGGRIYEQYF,TGTGCCAGCAGCTTGGGGGGCAGGATCTACGAGCAGTACTTC,TRBV7-8,NA,few,TRBJ2-7
CASSLGAPGEQFF,TGTGCCAGCAGCTTAGGAGCGCCGGGTGAGCAGTTCTTC,TRBV7-9,NA,few,TRBJ2-1
CASSLSGGAWAQETQYF,TGTGCCAGCAGCTTAAGCGGGGGGGCCTGGGCCCAAGAGACCCAGTACTTC,TRBV7-2,TRBD2,many,TRBJ2-5
CSAKALGDYEQYF,TGCAGTGCAAAGGCATTGGGGGACTACGAGCAGTACTTC,TRBV20-1,NA,NA,TRBJ2-7
CASSRDARETQYF,TGTGCCAGCAGCCGAGACGCCAGGGAGACCCAGTACTTC,TRBV7-2,NA,few,TRBJ2-5